The source of this TCR beta chain is a study of prognosis after radiotherapy for stage I lung cancer. The CDR3 consists of 12 residues. Germline values: CDR1 SQVTM, CDR2 ANQGSEA. From genomic DNA, TCR beta CDR3 was amplified by two-round multiplex PCR. The first round of PCR was done with primers that matched each TRBV and TRBJ gene. Via MiXCR, TCRdb re-called the multiplex PCR reads, giving one row per CDR3 protein. In the table there are about 14,000 distinct CDR3 sequences, approximately 30% of which are singletons. In the case of this clonotype: Its cognate antigen is unknown. A far larger clone is one base from this, pointing to a likely read error.

Findings and caveats of the study: Following stereotactic body radiation therapy, patients who went on to develop distant metastases had lower Shannon entropy.

The sequencing here drew on PBMCs, taken before or after stereotactic body radiation therapy (not recorded which). The TCR was taken from a donor of 50 years or more with non-small cell lung cancer. The chain uses TRBV29-1 and TRBJ2-5, with a possible D match to TRBD2 (6 bases). Near its end, the DNA agrees better with TRBJ2-1, so the J call may be wrong. The CDR3 loop reads CSVASDYNDQFF. The CDR3 coding sequence is TGCAGCGTCGCTAGCGACTACAATGATCAGTTCTTC.